A selection of T cell receptor beta chains follows, all from one sample in a study of cytomegalovirus exposure and HLA in healthy donors. Sequenced by immunoSEQ multiplex PCR; TCRdb stores in-frame clones only, minus some. The sample has some 140,000 clones; about 85% are singletons. The sequencing sample was made of PBMCs. Every receptor here comes from a female donor in good health and CMV-seronegative. CDR3s include the opening cysteine and the closing phenylalanine or tryptophan. A D gene is named only where the DNA matches it firmly. The size field is filled for only some rows; it gives once, few, many or a size class.

CDR3aa,CDR3nt,v_gene,j_gene,d_gene,abundance
CSVEPRGQIDYGYTF,TGCAGCGTTGAACCCAGGGGGCAAATTGACTATGGCTACACCTTC,TRBV29-1,TRBJ1-2,TRBD1,NA
CASSYYGGGGNEQYF,TGTGCCAGCAGTTACTACGGTGGGGGGGGTAACGAGCAGTACTTC,TRBV6-5,TRBJ2-7,TRBD2,NA
CASSQDLGQGFQPQHF,TGCGCCAGCAGCCAAGATTTAGGACAGGGGTTCCAGCCCCAGCATTTT,TRBV4-1,TRBJ1-5,TRBD1,few
CAWSGPRTNGSPYNEQFF,TGTGCCTGGAGTGGTCCCAGGACTAACGGGAGCCCCTACAATGAGCAGTTCTTC,TRBV30,TRBJ2-1,NA,once
CASRPDRGLGLGPPWLETQYF,TGTGCCAGCAGACCAGACCGCGGACTAGGGTTAGGCCCCCCTTGGTTGGAGACCCAGTACTTC,TRBV7-8,TRBJ2-5,TRBD2,NA
CASTDNYGYTF,TGTGCCAGCACAGATAACTATGGCTACACCTTC,TRBV25-1,TRBJ1-2,NA,NA
CAISPGQGTYEQYF,TGTGCCATCAGCCCGGGACAGGGTACCTACGAGCAGTACTTC,TRBV10-3,TRBJ2-7,TRBD1,NA
CASSFRGSYEQYF,TGTGCCAGCAGCTTTCGGGGCTCCTACGAGCAGTACTTC,TRBV7-6,TRBJ2-7,NA,NA
CAGGQSYGYTF,TGTGCCGGAGGACAGTCCTATGGCTACACCTTC,TRBV30,TRBJ1-2,NA,NA
CASRGEVIKQYF,TGTGCCAGCAGGGGTGAGGTCATAAAGCAGTACTTC,TRBV2,TRBJ2-7,NA,NA
CAWSPGLAGEIWGETQYF,TGTGCCTGGAGCCCAGGACTAGCGGGAGAGATTTGGGGGGAGACCCAGTACTTC,TRBV30,TRBJ2-5,TRBD2,few
CASSQDREAEKLFF,TGCGCCAGCAGCCAAGACAGGGAGGCTGAAAAACTGTTTTTT,TRBV4-1,TRBJ1-4,NA,NA
CASSDRVMKFGGPILTGELFF,TGCGCCAGCAGTGATAGGGTTATGAAGTTCGGAGGACCTATACTAACCGGGGAGCTGTTTTTT,TRBV10-1,TRBJ2-2,NA,NA
CASSTHPTAYEQYF,TGTGCCAGCAGCACCCATCCGACAGCCTACGAGCAGTACTTC,TRBV7-2,TRBJ2-7,NA,NA
CASSRLGTSEGNEQFF,TGTGCCAGCAGTAGACTTGGGACTAGCGAGGGGAATGAGCAGTTCTTC,TRBV9,TRBJ2-1,TRBD2,NA
CASSQNQGAVYEQYF,TGCGCCAGCAGCCAAAATCAGGGGGCTGTTTACGAGCAGTACTTC,TRBV4-3,TRBJ2-7,TRBD1,NA
CASSSSPLNYGYTF,TGTGCCAGCAGTTCCTCTCCCCTTAACTATGGCTACACCTTC,TRBV28,TRBJ1-2,NA,once
CASSSPGGRRRELFF,TGTGCCAGCAGCTCTCCAGGGGGTCGGCGAAGGGAGCTGTTTTTT,TRBV7-9,TRBJ2-2,TRBD1,NA
CASSIGTSNEQFF,TGTGCCAGCAGTATAGGGACTAGCAATGAGCAGTTCTTC,TRBV6-1,TRBJ2-1,TRBD2,few
CASRREYNEQFF,TGTGCCAGCAGACGTGAGTACAATGAGCAGTTCTTC,TRBV27,TRBJ2-1,NA,NA
CASTLGGEKLFF,TGTGCCAGCACCTTAGGGGGTGAAAAACTGTTTTTT,TRBV6-6,TRBJ1-4,NA,NA
CASSIAHGGIEQFF,TGTGCCAGTAGTATAGCCCATGGGGGGATTGAGCAGTTCTTC,TRBV19,TRBJ2-1,NA,NA
CASRGRNQPQHF,TGTGCCAGCAGGGGGCGCAATCAGCCCCAGCATTTT,TRBV19,TRBJ1-5,TRBD1,NA
CASSYPGQGNTEAFF,TGTGCCAGCAGTTACCCCGGACAGGGCAACACTGAAGCTTTCTTT,TRBV6-6,TRBJ1-1,TRBD1,few
CASSPLAWSDTQYF,TGTGCCAGCTCACCACTAGCCTGGTCAGATACGCAGTATTTT,TRBV18,TRBJ2-3,NA,NA
CTSSLNRSQEGNKDTEAFF,TGCACCAGCAGCCTCAATCGGAGCCAGGAGGGGAACAAAGACACTGAAGCTTTCTTT,TRBV1,TRBJ1-1,NA,NA
CPRAGKIVDSPLHF,TGTCCCCGGGCAGGGAAAATAGTCGATTCACCCCTCCACTTT,TRBV19,TRBJ1-6,NA,NA
CAWSDNNQPQHF,TGTGCCTGGAGTGACAACAATCAGCCCCAGCATTTT,TRBV30,TRBJ1-5,NA,few
CASGGSSGELFF,TGTGCCTCCGGTGGGAGTTCCGGGGAGCTGTTTTTT,TRBV27,TRBJ2-2,NA,once
CASSADGTVNQPQHF,TGCGCCAGCAGCGCCGACGGGACAGTTAATCAGCCCCAGCATTTT,TRBV5-1,TRBJ1-5,TRBD1,NA
CASSLGGGRGETQYF,TGTGCCAGCAGCTTAGGCGGGGGGAGAGGTGAGACCCAGTACTTC,TRBV7-2,TRBJ2-5,TRBD2,NA
CASSWWLTGGNYEQYF,TGTGCCAGCAGCTGGTGGCTGACAGGGGGGAACTACGAGCAGTACTTC,TRBV11-2,TRBJ2-7,TRBD1,once
CASSKRYRDNQPQHF,TGTGCCAGCAGCAAAAGGTACAGGGACAATCAGCCCCAGCATTTT,TRBV21-1,TRBJ1-5,NA,NA
CASRAPGLIPAEQYF,TGTGCCAGCAGAGCCCCGGGACTTATTCCGGCCGAGCAGTACTTC,TRBV2,TRBJ2-7,NA,once
CASSLTGGLQPQHF,TGTGCCAGCAGTTTAACGGGGGGCCTTCAGCCCCAGCATTTT,TRBV27,TRBJ1-5,NA,NA
CASSSPRQGERGDTQYF,TGTGCCAGCAGCTCCCCCCGACAGGGGGAGAGGGGAGATACGCAGTATTTT,TRBV9,TRBJ2-3,TRBD1,NA